Given below is one T cell receptor beta chain in context. Its antigen is not yet known. It has no much larger one-base neighbor in the sample; base qualities were not kept. From the cysteine through the phenylalanine, the CDR3 covers 15 amino acids. Only the CDR3 part of the read is kept: 45 bases, read in frame from the first base. Based on the germline V gene, the CDR1 and CDR2 sequences are SNHLY and FYNNEI. Relative to germline, V is missing 8 bases and J is missing 2 bases, with 4 bases of the junction outside any gene match. The data derive from a study of Ad26.COV2.S vaccination and SARS-CoV-2 variants (dated by TCRdb to the early 2020s). Study-wide context: Vaccine-arm donors came from COV1001, a multicentre, randomized, double-blind, placebo-controlled phase I-IIa trial of Ad26.COV2.S in healthy adults. A total of 32 samples were included in the TCR-sequenced set, comprising roughly 19 Ad26.COV2.S vaccine recipients, 5 placebo recipients and 8 SARS-CoV-2 convalescent individuals. Investigators remained blinded to trial group allocation during experiments and outcome assessment. Trial participants were randomized into five groups of five: low-dose or high-dose Ad26.COV2.S given once or twice, or placebo on both occasions. The specificity and breadth of SARS-CoV-2-reactive T cell receptors after Ad26.COV2.S vaccination were assessed by TCRbeta repertoire sequencing. Ad26.COV2.S was given intramuscularly at 5x10^10 or 1x10^11 viral particles, as a single shot or as two shots 56 days apart.

Findings and caveats that apply to the study as a whole: Higher spike-specific TCR breadth was observed in Ad26.COV2.S recipients than in placebo recipients (P = 0.0014). The study was not powered to compare responses between vaccine doses or regimens. According to the authors, total T cell responses may have been underestimated by the TCR breadth and depth analyses. Substantial breadth of spike-specific CD8+ and CD4+ T cell responses was reported after vaccination. Vaccine and placebo recipients had similar non-spike TCR breadth, a finding consistent with the vaccine containing only spike.

In the paper's terms, the treatment or condition label means: about 20 received Ad26.COV2.S at low or high dose, single or two shots; 5 received placebo; per-sample allocation not given. Repertoires of vaccine and placebo recipients were sequenced from samples collected on day 63 after the first injection. Between 29 July and 7 August 2020, Cohort 1b enrolled 25 adults aged 18-55 years at one site in Boston, USA. Ad26.COV2.S was a replication-incompetent adenovirus type 26 vector that expressed a prefusion-stabilized SARS-CoV-2 spike protein derived from the original Wuhan strain. TCRbeta CDR3 regions were sequenced with the immunoSEQ Assay. After extraction, genomic DNA underwent amplification by bias-controlled multiplex PCR, followed by high-throughput sequencing. The study's processing was this. To quantify the absolute abundance of every unique TCRbeta CDR3 region, sequences were collapsed and filtered. T cell fraction was estimated by normalizing TCRbeta template counts to usable DNA, which was measured by amplifying reference genes present in all nucleated cells. Repertoire TCRs were annotated as SARS-CoV-2-specific by exact matching of V gene, CDR3 amino acid sequence and J gene to a known reactive TCR set. The reference SARS-CoV-2 TCR set came from MIRA and was filtered for enrichment in COVID-19-positive ImmuneCODE repertoires, removing public or cross-reactive TCRs. Using the MIRA antigens, annotated TCRs were further analysed by specific ORF or by position within an ORF. Breadth was defined as annotated unique rearrangements over total unique productive rearrangements; depth was the summed frequency of those rearrangements. Two-sided Wilcoxon rank-sum tests were used to compare TCR breadth between groups. The source is immuneACCESS, and TCRdb retained only in-frame sequences with V and J called. Part of the clones is not carried over; for the studies checked, unresolved V genes explain less than half of this, and the remainder is unexplained. V and J calls and clone size are given by that table; D and trimming were obtained from the DNA. The sample has 400,000 to 500,000 clones on record, roughly 89% of them singletons. The biggest ten clones account for 2% to 3% of the sample.

The rearrangement combines TRBV2 with TRBJ2-1; the junction holds 12 bases that match TRBD2. The material sequenced was peripheral blood, taken in a trial of Ad26.COV2.S vaccine versus placebo. The sequence was obtained from a person aged 18-65 years who received the Ad26.COV2.S COVID-19 vaccine or a placebo. The DNA is as follows: TGTGCCAGCTCCCGACTAGCGGGAGCCTACAATGAGCAGTTCTTC. Its translation reads: CASSRLAGAYNEQFF.